The clone carrying this T cell receptor (beta chain) was seen only a few times. The data belong to a study of regulatory T cells in long-lasting Graves disease. Time point in this sample: newly diagnosed GD, antithyroid drugs for less than 3 months. Scientists built the TCR library using RNA that was extracted from PBMCs. Building the TCR beta libraries relied on iRepertoire HTBI primers, and CDR3 regions underwent Arm-PCR. Original data processing: Gene usage covered about 62 TRBV and 14 TRBJ segments. Each CDR3 protein gets one entry after TCRdb re-called the multiplex PCR reads with MiXCR. The authors' filters were not applied to this entry. The sample includes roughly 560,000 distinct CDR3 sequences, around 12% seen only once; the top ten take about 8.3%. CDR3 length equals 15 residues. Germline V lookup: CDR1 MDHEN, CDR2 SYDVKM. The V end lost 3 bases, the J end lost 3 bases, and 11 bases lay between the germline ends.

These data are also associated with another study on T cells in Graves' hyperthyroidism and ophthalmopathy.

This chain joins TRBV28 and TRBJ2-2; maybe TRBD2 (6 bases). The TCR originated in a woman aged 25-40 years with Graves disease. Material: peripheral blood mononuclear cells (PBMCs), obtained at new diagnosis, from a patient treated with antithyroid drugs. Here the CDR3 DNA reads TGTGCCAGCAGTTTTGGTGGGAGGCACACCGGGGAGCTGTTTTTT. It yields the protein CASSFGGRHTGELFF.